The 16 T cell receptor beta chains given below trace back to one sample, sequenced in a study of control samples from healthy donors and cancer patients. The repertoire was sequenced with immunoSEQ multiplex PCR; TCRdb's copy has only in-frame clones and lacks some. The table records about 200,000 clones, 91% of them present only once. Sequencing was carried out using blood. The receptors here all came from a man between 25 and 39 years old in good health.

The chain is built from TRBV7-9 and TRBJ2-1; D possibly corresponds to TRBD1 (5 bases). Trimming took 4 bases from V and 12 from J, leaving 13 bases between them. The germline V gene encodes CDR1 SEHNR and CDR2 FQNEAQ (reference sequence). This CDR3 spans 12 amino acids. The CDR3: CASSSDSRAQFF. Here the CDR3 DNA reads TGTGCCAGCAGCTCCGACAGTCGCGCGCAGTTCTTC.

The rearrangement uses TRBV7-2 and TRBJ2-1, with a weak D call TRBD2 (5 bases). V was pared by 5 bases and J by 7 bases, with 18 bases between. CDR1 and CDR2 from the germline V gene are SGHTA and FQGNSA. The CDR3 consists of 15 residues. The CDR3 DNA reads as TGTGCCAGCAGCCCCGAGTTGCGGGCTAGGAATGAGCAGTTCTTC. Protein: CASSPELRARNEQFF.

The V gene is TRBV4-1, the J gene TRBJ1-1; 7 bases are a match to TRBD1. With V trimmed by 5 bases and J by 0 bases, 12 bases remained unmatched. Germline loops: CDR1 MGHRA, CDR2 YSYEKL. The CDR3 contains 17 residues. CDR3 amino acids: CASSNRNAGGLNTEAFF. DNA of the CDR3: TGCGCCAGCAGCAACCGAAACGCAGGGGGTTTGAACACTGAAGCTTTCTTT.

The rearrangement uses TRBV11-2 and TRBJ1-3; D is undetermined. Germline V gives CDR1 SGHAT, CDR2 FQNNGV. The CDR3 is 16 amino acids. V lost 3 bases to trimming and J lost 0 bases, with 12 bases between them. The CDR3 loop reads CASSFFHALSGNTIYF. The CDR3 DNA sequence: TGTGCCAGCAGCTTTTTTCATGCCCTCTCTGGAAACACCATATATTTT.

The CDR3 DNA is TGTGCCAGCAGCAGGGACATGGGGGACTATGGCTACACCTTC. It yields the protein CASSRDMGDYGYTF. The chain combines TRBV7-9 with TRBJ1-2; D is possibly TRBD1 (6 bases). The CDR3 totals 14 residues. With 5 bases removed from V and 3 bases from J, the gap between germline ends came to 13 bases. CDR1 is SEHNR, CDR2 FQNEAQ, per germline (reference sequence).

The chain has TRBV4-1 and TRBJ1-1; D unresolved. Trimming took off 1 base at V and 7 bases at J, with 7 bases between the two ends. Per the germline V gene, CDR1 is MGHRA and CDR2 is YSYEKL. The CDR3 totals 12 residues. CDR3 sequence (DNA): TGCGCCAGCAGCCAAGGGGCGGATGAAGCTTTCTTT. Translated: CASSQGADEAFF.

CDR3 sequence: CASSHANQPQHF. The DNA for the CDR3 is TGTGCCAGCAGCCATGCTAATCAGCCCCAGCATTTT. The gene calls are TRBV12-3 or TRBV12-4 and TRBJ1-5; no clear D gene. The V gene lost 6 bases and the J gene lost 4 bases, with 7 bases spanning the gap. The CDR3 is 12 residues long.

The gene calls are TRBV4-1 and TRBJ1-2; a possible D gene is TRBD1 (5 bases). Trimming removed 2 bases from V and 3 bases from J, with 16 bases in between. This CDR3 is built from 16 residues. Germline values: CDR1 MGHRA, CDR2 YSYEKL. CDR3 sequence: CASSQSGASRDYGYTF. The CDR3 coding sequence is TGCGCCAGCAGCCAATCCGGGGCCTCGAGGGACTATGGCTACACCTTC.

The chain recombines TRBV4-1 with TRBJ1-2; no firm D call. With 0 bases removed from V and 0 bases from J, the gap between germline ends came to 8 bases. This CDR3 region has 15 residues. Germline values: CDR1 MGHRA, CDR2 YSYEKL. The CDR3 sequence is CASSQERSSNYGYTF. CDR3 DNA: TGCGCCAGCAGCCAAGAACGGAGTTCTAACTATGGCTACACCTTC.

This chain joins TRBV11-2 and TRBJ2-3, with 8 bases matching TRBD1. This CDR3 spans 15 amino acids. Germline-derived CDR1 and CDR2 are SGHAT and FQNNGV. V trimming: 5 bases; J trimming: 0 bases; junction bases outside the gene matches: 4. In nucleotides, the CDR3 is TGTGCCAGCAGCCCGTGGACAGGGAGCACAGATACGCAGTATTTT. This sequence encodes CASSPWTGSTDTQYF.

As to this clone: The sample carries other DNA sequences with the same CDR3. The V gene is TRBV5-1, the J gene TRBJ2-3; a weak D match, TRBD2 (6 bases). Per germline, CDR1 SGHRS and CDR2 YFSETQ. V was trimmed by 4 bases and J by 0 bases, leaving 9 bases between them. The CDR3 is 14 residues long. DNA of the CDR3: TGCGCCAGCAGCCAGGGACTTAGCACAGATACGCAGTATTTT. Translating gives CASSQGLSTDTQYF.

The chain carries TRBV7-9 and TRBJ2-7; TRBD1 is a possible D gene (6 bases). Trimming took off 4 bases at V and 0 bases at J, with 13 bases between the two ends. The germline CDR1 and CDR2 sequences are SEHNR and FQNEAQ (reference sequence). This CDR3 comprises 15 residues. The CDR3 here is CASSSGQPSSYEQYF. In nucleotides, the CDR3 is TGTGCCAGCAGCTCTGGACAGCCGTCCTCCTACGAGCAGTACTTC.

V usage is TRBV19 and J usage is TRBJ1-5; weak D call: TRBD1 (5 bases). V lost 9 bases, J lost 0 bases, and 12 bases lay in between. The length of the CDR3 is 14 residues. Germline loops: CDR1 LNHDA, CDR2 SQIVND (reference sequence). CDR3 loop: CASSGTYSNQPQHF. In DNA form, the CDR3 reads TGTGCCAGCTCCGGGACGTATAGCAATCAGCCCCAGCATTTT.

The chain's CDR3 is CATSGDRNQPQHF. Written as DNA, the CDR3 is TGTGCCACCAGCGGGGACAGGAATCAGCCCCAGCATTTT. This chain uses TRBV15 with TRBJ1-5; 8 bases agree with TRBD1. V gave up 5 bases and J gave up 4 bases; unmatched junction bases: 1. The CDR3 is 13 residues long. Germline CDR1 is LNHNV and CDR2 is YYDKDF (reference sequence).

This chain connects TRBV10-3 to TRBJ1-2, with TRBD1 identical over 8 bases. V shed 4 bases and J 7 bases; nucleotides not matched to a gene: 5. The germline CDR1 and CDR2 sequences are ENHRY and SYGVKD. This CDR3 is 13 amino acids long. The CDR3 loop reads CAISGTGLSGYTF. The CDR3 DNA follows: TGTGCCATCAGTGGGACAGGGCTCTCTGGCTACACCTTC.

The J gene is TRBJ2-7, the V gene TRBV7-9, with D perhaps matching TRBD1 or TRBD2 (5 bases each). CDR3 length: 16 amino acids. The germline CDR1 and CDR2 sequences are SEHNR and FQNEAQ (reference sequence). Between the trimmed V and J ends, which lost 5 bases and 4 bases, there was a span of 21 bases. CDR3 loop: CASSHEKGWGPYEQYF. The CDR3 DNA sequence: TGTGCCAGCAGCCACGAAAAAGGATGGGGACCATACGAGCAGTACTTC.